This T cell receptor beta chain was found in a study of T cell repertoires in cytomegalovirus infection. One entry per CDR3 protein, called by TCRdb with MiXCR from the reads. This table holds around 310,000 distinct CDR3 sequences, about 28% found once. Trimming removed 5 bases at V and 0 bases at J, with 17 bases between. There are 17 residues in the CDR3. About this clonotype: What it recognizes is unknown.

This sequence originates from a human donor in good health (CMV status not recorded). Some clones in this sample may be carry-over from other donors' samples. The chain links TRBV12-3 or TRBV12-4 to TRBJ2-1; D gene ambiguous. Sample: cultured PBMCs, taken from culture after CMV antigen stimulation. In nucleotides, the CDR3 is TGTGCCAGCAGTCCCGCTAGAGTCCGGATCTCCTACAATGAGCAGTTCTTC. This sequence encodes CASSPARVRISYNEQFF.